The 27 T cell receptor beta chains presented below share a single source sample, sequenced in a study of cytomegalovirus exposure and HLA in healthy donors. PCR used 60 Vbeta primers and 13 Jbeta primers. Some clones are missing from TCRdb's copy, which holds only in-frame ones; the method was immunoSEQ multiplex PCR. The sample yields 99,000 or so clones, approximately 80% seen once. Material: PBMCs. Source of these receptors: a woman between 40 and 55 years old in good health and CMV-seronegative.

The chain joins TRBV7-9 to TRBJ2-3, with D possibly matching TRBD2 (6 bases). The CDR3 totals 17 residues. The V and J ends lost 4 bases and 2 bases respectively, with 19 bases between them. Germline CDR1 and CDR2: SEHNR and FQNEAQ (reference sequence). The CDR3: CASSSGFASAITDTQYF. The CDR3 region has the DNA TGTGCCAGCAGCTCCGGGTTCGCTAGCGCCATCACAGATACGCAGTATTTT. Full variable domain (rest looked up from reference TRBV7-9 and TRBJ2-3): DTGVSQNPRHKITKRGQNVTFRCDPISEHNRLYWYRQTLGQGPEFLTYFQNEAQLEKSRLLSDRFSAERPKGSFSTLEIQRTEQGDSAMYLCASSSGFASAITDTQYFGPGTRLTVL.

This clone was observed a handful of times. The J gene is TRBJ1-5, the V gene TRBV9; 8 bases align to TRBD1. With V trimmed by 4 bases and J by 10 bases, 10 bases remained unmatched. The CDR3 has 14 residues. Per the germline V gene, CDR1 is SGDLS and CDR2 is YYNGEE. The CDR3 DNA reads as TGTGCCAGCAGCCCTTGGGACAGGCGGAAACCCCAGCATTTT. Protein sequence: CASSPWDRRKPQHF.

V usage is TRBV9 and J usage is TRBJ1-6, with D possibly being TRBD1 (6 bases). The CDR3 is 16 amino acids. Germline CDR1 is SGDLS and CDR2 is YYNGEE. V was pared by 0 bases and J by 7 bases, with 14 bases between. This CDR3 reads CASSVGGGAQNSPLHF. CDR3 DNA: TGTGCCAGCAGCGTAGGTGGGGGGGCCCAGAATTCACCCCTCCACTTT. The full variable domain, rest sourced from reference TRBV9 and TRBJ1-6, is DSGVTQTPKHLITATGQRVTLRCSPRSGDLSVYWYQQSLDQGLQFLIQYYNGEERAKGNILERFSAQQFPDLHSELNLSSLELGDSALYFCASSVGGGAQNSPLHFGNGTRLTVT.

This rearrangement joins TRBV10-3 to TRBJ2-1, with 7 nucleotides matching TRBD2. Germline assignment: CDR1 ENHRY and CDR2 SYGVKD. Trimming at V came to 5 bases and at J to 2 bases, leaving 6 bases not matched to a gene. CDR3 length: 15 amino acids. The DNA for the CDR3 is TGTGCCATCAGTACTCAGAGCGGGACCTACAATGAGCAGTTCTTC. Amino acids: CAISTQSGTYNEQFF.

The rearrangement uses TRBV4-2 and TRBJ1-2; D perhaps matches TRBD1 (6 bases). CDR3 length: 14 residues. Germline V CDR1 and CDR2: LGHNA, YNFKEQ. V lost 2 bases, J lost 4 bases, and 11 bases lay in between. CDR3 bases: TGTGCCAGCAGCCAAAGGACAGAAACCTATGGCTACACCTTC. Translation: CASSQRTETYGYTF.

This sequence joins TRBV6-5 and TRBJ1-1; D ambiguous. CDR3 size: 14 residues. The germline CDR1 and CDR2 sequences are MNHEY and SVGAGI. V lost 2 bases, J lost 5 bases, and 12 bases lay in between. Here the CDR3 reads CASSYTEGWTEAFF. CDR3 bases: TGTGCCAGCAGTTACACGGAGGGATGGACTGAAGCTTTCTTT.

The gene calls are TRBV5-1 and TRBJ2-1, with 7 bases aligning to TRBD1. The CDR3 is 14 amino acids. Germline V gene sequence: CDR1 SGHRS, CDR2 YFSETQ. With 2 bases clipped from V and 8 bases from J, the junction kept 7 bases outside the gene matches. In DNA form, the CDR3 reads TGCGCCAGCAGCTTTTCGGGACAGTCCCATGAGCAGTTCTTC. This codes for CASSFSGQSHEQFF.

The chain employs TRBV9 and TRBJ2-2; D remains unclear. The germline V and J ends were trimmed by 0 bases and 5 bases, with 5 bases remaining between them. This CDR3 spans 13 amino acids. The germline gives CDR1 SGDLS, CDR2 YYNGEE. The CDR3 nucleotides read TGTGCCAGCAGCGTAGATCTAACCGGGGAGCTGTTTTTT. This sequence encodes CASSVDLTGELFF. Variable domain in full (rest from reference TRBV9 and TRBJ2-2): DSGVTQTPKHLITATGQRVTLRCSPRSGDLSVYWYQQSLDQGLQFLIQYYNGEERAKGNILERFSAQQFPDLHSELNLSSLELGDSALYFCASSVDLTGELFFGEGSRLTVL.

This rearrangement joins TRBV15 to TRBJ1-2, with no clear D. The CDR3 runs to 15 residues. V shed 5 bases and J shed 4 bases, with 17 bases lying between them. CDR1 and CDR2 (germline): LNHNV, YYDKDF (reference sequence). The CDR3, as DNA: TGTGCCACCAGCCCTCGGATGAAGGGAGCCTATGGCTACACCTTC. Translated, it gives CATSPRMKGAYGYTF.

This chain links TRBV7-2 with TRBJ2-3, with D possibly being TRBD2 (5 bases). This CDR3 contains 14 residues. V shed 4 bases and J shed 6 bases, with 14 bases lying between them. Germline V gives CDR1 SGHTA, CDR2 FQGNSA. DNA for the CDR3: TGTGCCAGCAGCTATAGTCCGAGAGGGGATACGCAGTATTTT. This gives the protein CASSYSPRGDTQYF.

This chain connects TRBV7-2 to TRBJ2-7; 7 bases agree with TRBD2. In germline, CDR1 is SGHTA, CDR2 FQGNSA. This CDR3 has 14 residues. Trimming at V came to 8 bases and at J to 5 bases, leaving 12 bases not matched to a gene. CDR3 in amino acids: CASSNPRESHEQYF. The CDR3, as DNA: TGTGCCAGCTCTAACCCGCGGGAGAGCCACGAGCAGTACTTC.

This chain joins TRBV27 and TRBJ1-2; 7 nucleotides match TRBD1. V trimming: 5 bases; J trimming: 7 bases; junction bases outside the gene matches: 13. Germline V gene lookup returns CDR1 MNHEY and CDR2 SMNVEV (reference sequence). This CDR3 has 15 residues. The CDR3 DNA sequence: TGTGCCAGCAGTCCCCGACAGGGAAGCTTTGGTGGCTACACCTTC. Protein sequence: CASSPRQGSFGGYTF.

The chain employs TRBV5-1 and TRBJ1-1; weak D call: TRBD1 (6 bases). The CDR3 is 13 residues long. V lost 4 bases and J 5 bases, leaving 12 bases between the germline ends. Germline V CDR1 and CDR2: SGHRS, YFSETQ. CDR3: CASSLPGTTEAFF. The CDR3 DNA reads TGCGCCAGCAGCCTTCCCGGGACAACTGAAGCTTTCTTT.

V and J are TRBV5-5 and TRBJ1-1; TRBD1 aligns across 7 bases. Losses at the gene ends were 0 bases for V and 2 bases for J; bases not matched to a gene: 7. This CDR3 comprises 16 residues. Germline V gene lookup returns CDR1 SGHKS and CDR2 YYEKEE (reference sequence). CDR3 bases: TGTGCCAGCAGCTTGGAGGGACAGCGCGTAAACACTGAAGCTTTCTTT. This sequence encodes CASSLEGQRVNTEAFF.

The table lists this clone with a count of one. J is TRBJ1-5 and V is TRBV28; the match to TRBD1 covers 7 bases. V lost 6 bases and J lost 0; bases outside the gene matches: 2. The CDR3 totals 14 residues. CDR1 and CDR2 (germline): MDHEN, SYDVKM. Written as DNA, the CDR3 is TGTGCCAGCAGGGGACAGTATAGCAATCAGCCCCAGCATTTT. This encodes CASRGQYSNQPQHF.

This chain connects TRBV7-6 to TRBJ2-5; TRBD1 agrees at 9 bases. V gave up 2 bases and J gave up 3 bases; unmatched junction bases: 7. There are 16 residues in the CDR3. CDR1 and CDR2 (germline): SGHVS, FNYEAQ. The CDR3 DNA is TGTGCCAGCAGCTTAAGGGCGGGACAGGGTAAAGAGACCCAGTACTTC. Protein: CASSLRAGQGKETQYF.

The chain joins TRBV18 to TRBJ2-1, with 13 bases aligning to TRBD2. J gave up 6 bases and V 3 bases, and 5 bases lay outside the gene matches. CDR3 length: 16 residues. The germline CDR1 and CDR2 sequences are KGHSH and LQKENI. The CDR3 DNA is TGTGCCAGCTCACCCACCGGACTAGCGGGAGCCAATGAGCAGTTCTTC. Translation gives CASSPTGLAGANEQFF.

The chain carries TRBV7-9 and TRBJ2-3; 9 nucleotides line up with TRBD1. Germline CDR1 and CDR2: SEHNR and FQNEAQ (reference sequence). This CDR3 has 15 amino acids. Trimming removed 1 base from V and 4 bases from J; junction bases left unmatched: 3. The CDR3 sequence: CASSLGTGGADTQYF. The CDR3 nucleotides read TGTGCCAGCAGCTTAGGAACAGGGGGCGCAGATACGCAGTATTTT.

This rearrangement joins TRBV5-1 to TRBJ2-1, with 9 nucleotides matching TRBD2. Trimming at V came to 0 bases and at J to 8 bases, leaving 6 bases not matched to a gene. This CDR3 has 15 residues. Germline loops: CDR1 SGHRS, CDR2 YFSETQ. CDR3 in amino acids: CASSLVAGGFDEQFF. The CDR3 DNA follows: TGCGCCAGCAGCTTGGTGGCGGGAGGGTTCGATGAGCAGTTCTTC.

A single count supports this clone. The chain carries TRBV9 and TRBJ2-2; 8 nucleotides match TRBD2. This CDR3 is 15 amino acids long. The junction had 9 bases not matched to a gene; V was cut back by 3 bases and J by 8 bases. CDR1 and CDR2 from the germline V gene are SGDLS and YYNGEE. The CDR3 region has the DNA TGTGCCAGCAGCGGACCTAGCGGGCGACGGGGGGAGCTGTTTTTT. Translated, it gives CASSGPSGRRGELFF.

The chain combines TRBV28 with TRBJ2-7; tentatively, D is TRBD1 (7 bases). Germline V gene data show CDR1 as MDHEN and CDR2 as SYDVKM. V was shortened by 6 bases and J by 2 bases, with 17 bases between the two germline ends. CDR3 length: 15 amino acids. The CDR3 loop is CASRTGVGGAYEQYF. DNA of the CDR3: TGTGCCAGCAGGACGGGGGTAGGGGGCGCCTACGAGCAGTACTTC.

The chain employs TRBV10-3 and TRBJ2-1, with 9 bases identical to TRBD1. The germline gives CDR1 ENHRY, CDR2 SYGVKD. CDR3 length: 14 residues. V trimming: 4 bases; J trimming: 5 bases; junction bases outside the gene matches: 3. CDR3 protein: CAISGGQGNNEQFF. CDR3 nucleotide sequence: TGTGCCATCAGTGGGGGACAGGGCAACAATGAGCAGTTCTTC.

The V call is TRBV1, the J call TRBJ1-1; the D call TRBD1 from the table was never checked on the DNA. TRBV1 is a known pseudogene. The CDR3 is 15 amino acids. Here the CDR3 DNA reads TGCACCAGCAGCCAAGATGGCGTGGCAGGGGCTGAAGCTTTCTTT. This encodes CTSSQDGVAGAEAFF.

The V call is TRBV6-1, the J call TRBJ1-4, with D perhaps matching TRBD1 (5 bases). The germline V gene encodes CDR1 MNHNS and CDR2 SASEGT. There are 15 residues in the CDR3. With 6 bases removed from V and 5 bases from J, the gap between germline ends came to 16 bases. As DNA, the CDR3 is TGTGCCAGCAGCCCCATTGACAGCTACAATGAAAAACTGTTTTTT. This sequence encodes CASSPIDSYNEKLFF.

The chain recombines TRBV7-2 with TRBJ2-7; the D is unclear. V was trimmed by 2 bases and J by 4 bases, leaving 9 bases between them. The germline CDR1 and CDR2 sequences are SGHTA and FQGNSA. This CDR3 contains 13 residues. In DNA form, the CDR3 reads TGTGCCAGCAGCTTACCCACAGATTACGAGCAGTACTTC. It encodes CASSLPTDYEQYF.

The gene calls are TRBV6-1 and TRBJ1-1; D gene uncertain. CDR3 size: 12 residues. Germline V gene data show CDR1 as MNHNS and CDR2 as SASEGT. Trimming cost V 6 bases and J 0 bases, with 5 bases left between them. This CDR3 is CASRQLNTEAFF. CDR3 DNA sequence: TGTGCCAGCAGACAGTTGAACACTGAAGCTTTCTTT.

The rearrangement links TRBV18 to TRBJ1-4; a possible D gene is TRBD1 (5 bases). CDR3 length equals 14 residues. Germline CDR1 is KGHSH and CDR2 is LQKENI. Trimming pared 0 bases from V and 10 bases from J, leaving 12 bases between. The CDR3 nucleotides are TGTGCCAGCTCACCACCAACAGGCGGGGGAAAACTGTTTTTT. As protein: CASSPPTGGGKLFF.